The present T cell receptor beta chain was sequenced within a study of OX40 agonist ivuxolimab in advanced cancers. In terms of the full investigation: Ivuxolimab was an agonistic, fully human IgG2 monoclonal antibody directed against OX40 (CD134), a costimulatory receptor. Intravenous ivuxolimab was administered to patients every 2 weeks at six dose levels: 0.01, 0.1, 0.3, 1.5, 3 and 10 mg/kg. Of the approximately 54 dose-escalation patients, hepatocellular carcinoma was present in 19, melanoma in around 15, renal cell carcinoma in 9 and head and neck cancer in 9. In the dose-escalation cohort, roughly 82% of patients were male, and the mean age was 60 years with a range of roughly 20 to 85. Patients were allowed to have had prior anti-PD-1, anti-PD-L1 or anti-CTLA-4 therapy, and around two fifths of the dose-escalation patients had been treated with checkpoint inhibitors. Partial responses were achieved by three dose-escalation patients, of whom one had hepatocellular carcinoma and two had cutaneous melanoma. The point of sequencing TCRbeta in the periphery was to test whether ivuxolimab changed TCR sequence diversity and drove clonal T-cell expansion. The monotherapy dose-escalation portion (N ≈ 52 patients) of the phase I ivuxolimab trial is reported in the paper. Broader findings and caveats from the paper: Low levels of normalized T-cell clonal expansion were also seen in some patients who did not respond. After ivuxolimab, CD8+ T cells had more expanded clones than CD4+ T cells on average. In the 0.1-3.0 mg/kg groups, partial responders were among the patients with the lowest normalized peripheral clonal expansion, particularly in CD8+ T cells. The antigen specificity of the clonally expanded peripheral T cells was not determined. At doses of 0.1 to 3.0 mg/kg, clonal expansion of both CD4+ and CD8+ T cells in blood was seen between baseline and week 6.

Patients with autoimmune disease history or receiving systemic immunosuppression were excluded from the trial. Peripheral blood for TCR sequencing was drawn from every dose cohort at baseline, at cycle 4 day 1 and at cycle 7 day 1. Samples were obtained from an open-label, multicenter, first-in-human phase I dose-escalation trial of ivuxolimab. The trial enrolled adults with locally advanced or metastatic head and neck squamous cell, hepatocellular, melanoma or renal cell carcinoma. Before TCR sequencing, CD4+ T cells and CD8+ T cells were sorted from peripheral blood as separate populations. There are 17 amino acids in the CDR3, from cysteine to phenylalanine inclusive. Only the CDR3 region is kept as DNA, spanning 51 bases read in frame from base 1. The germline ends are 19 bases apart after V is trimmed by 0 bases and J by 8 bases. The germline V gene supplies CDR1 LGHNA and CDR2 YSLEER. Genomic DNA was isolated from the sorted cells so that the TCRbeta CDR3 region could be sequenced. The immunoSEQ Assay was used to sequence the TCRbeta CDR3 regions. Imported from immuneACCESS, the table was reduced by TCRdb to in-frame sequences with V and J called. These copies leave out some clones; in studies compared against another copy, an unresolved V gene accounts for under half, and the cause of the remainder is not known. The sample table holds 77,000 or so clones, of which 85% to 95% were seen once. In total, the top ten clones hold approximately 10% of the sample.

A remark on this clone: Its binding antigen is unknown. No base qualities exist here, and no much larger clone lies one base off it.

This clonotype was obtained from an adult with an advanced solid tumor such as melanoma, head and neck, liver or kidney cancer. The rearrangement joined TRBV4-3 to TRBJ1-4, and the D gene may be TRBD1, 6 bases matching. The sample in question was CD4+ or CD8+ T cells sorted from blood, obtained in a trial of the OX40 agonist ivuxolimab. The CDR3 protein: CASSQDGRGGWGEKLFF. The DNA sequence is as follows: TGCGCCAGCAGCCAAGATGGTCGAGGGGGATGGGGCGAAAAACTGTTTTTT.